Sequencing of this T cell receptor (beta chain) was carried out in a study of control samples from healthy donors and cancer patients. The CDR3 is 12 amino acids. Trimming shortened V by 1 base and J by 11 bases, and 11 bases separated the two germline ends. Germline V gene lookup returns CDR1 SGHAT and CDR2 FQNNGV. TCRdb's copy holds only in-frame clones and misses some; the assay was immunoSEQ multiplex PCR. The sample shows some 100,000 clones, 79% of them seen only once. The J gene is TRBJ1-1, the V gene TRBV11-2; tentative D call: TRBD1 (5 bases). This receptor was identified in a woman in her 30s in good health. The sample consisted of blood. CDR3 in amino acids: CASSLGGARAFF. CDR3 DNA sequence: TGTGCCAGCAGCTTAGGAGGGGCGCGGGCTTTCTTT.